The source of this TCR beta chain is a study of T cell repertoires in cytomegalovirus infection. Whole-study results and caveats: The response measured ex vivo was dominated by TCR beta clonotypes (HLA-C-restricted and CMV-specific).

The V end lost 1 base, the J end lost 6 bases, and 11 bases lay between the germline ends. Germline loops: CDR1 SEHNR, CDR2 FQNEAQ (reference sequence). The CDR3 runs to 14 residues. This clonotype has a count of ten or more. Its antigen is currently unknown. TCRdb re-analysed the reads in MiXCR, keeping a single row per CDR3 protein. The sample lists 290,000 or so distinct CDR3 sequences, around 9.1% seen once, with around 2.4% in the top ten. The chain employs TRBV7-9 and TRBJ2-3; D is unresolved. Material: PBMCs. The clonotype comes from a human donor in good health (CMV status not recorded). Some clones in this sample may be carry-over from other donors' samples. CDR3 bases: TGTGCCAGCAGCTTAGGTGTGGCCGCGGATACGCAGTATTTT. Encoded protein: CASSLGVAADTQYF.